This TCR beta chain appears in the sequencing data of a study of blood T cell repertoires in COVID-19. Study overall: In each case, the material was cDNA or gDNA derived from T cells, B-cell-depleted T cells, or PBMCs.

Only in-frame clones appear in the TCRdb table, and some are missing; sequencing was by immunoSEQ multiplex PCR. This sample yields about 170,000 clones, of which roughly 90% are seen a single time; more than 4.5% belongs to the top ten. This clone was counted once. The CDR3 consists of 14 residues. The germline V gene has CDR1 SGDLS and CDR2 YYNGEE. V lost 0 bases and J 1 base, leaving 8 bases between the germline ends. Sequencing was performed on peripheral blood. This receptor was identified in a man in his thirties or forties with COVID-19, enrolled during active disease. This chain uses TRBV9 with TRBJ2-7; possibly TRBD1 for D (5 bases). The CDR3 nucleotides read TGTGCCAGCAGCGTAGGAGACAGATCCTACGAGCAGTACTTC. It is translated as CASSVGDRSYEQYF.